These T cell receptor beta chains were read from a single sample in a study of T cell responses to AZD1222 COVID-19 vaccine. Measured with immunoSEQ multiplex PCR; TCRdb has only the in-frame clones, and not every one. Of around 99,000 clones listed, more than 90% are singletons. The sample in question was peripheral blood, obtained on day 0 of AZD1222 vaccination. The receptors come from an adult in good health. Each CDR3 is given with its conserved first and last residue. D genes are given only for firm matches.

j_call,d_call,v_call,cdr3_aa
TRBJ2-3,.,TRBV30,CAWTVSTDTQYF
TRBJ1-3,.,TRBV19,CASTSFYTIYF
TRBJ2-7,.,TRBV7-9,CASSLVSGVGGIYEQYF
TRBJ2-7,TRBD2,TRBV6-2/TRBV6-3,CASSYSTSGRSTLQEAEQYF
TRBJ1-3,.,TRBV7-8,CASSLGGRDSGNTIYF
TRBJ1-1,.,TRBV7-3,CASSLAKGGLAFF
TRBJ2-4,.,TRBV5-4,CASSLIGAGSLAKNIQYF
TRBJ2-7,TRBD2,TRBV19,CASSLRLAGTYEQYF
TRBJ1-4,TRBD1,TRBV2,CASRQGGAKLFF
TRBJ1-2,TRBD1,TRBV24-1,CATALTGGRSHTNYGYTF
TRBJ2-1,.,TRBV13,CASSLAEVTRLGEQFF
TRBJ2-2,.,TRBV30,CAWSVLRSTGELFF
TRBJ1-3,.,TRBV10-3,CAISESVRSGNTIYF
TRBJ2-7,.,TRBV28,CASTAGNYEQYF
TRBJ2-1,.,TRBV19,CASSIRQRVTQQFF
TRBJ2-3,.,TRBV5-1,CASSLSTDTQYF
TRBJ1-4,.,TRBV4-3,CASSQDQGRFNEKLFF
TRBJ1-2,TRBD1,TRBV3-1/TRBV3-2,CASSQTDRVVIYGYTF
TRBJ2-5,.,TRBV7-9,CASSLHGGAGETQYF
TRBJ1-1,TRBD1,TRBV2,CATKGQRNTEAFF
TRBJ2-3,.,TRBV7-2,CASSPYTDTQYF
TRBJ1-4,.,TRBV6-5,CASRGTTNEKLFF
TRBJ1-6,.,TRBV6-5,CASSYSPRGSSPLHF
TRBJ2-2,.,TRBV12-3/TRBV12-4,CASSLGTGELFF
TRBJ1-4,.,TRBV5-1,CASSLGGREYEKLFF
TRBJ2-2,.,TRBV5-5,CASSWSVSLGGELFF
TRBJ2-1,.,TRBV11-1,CASKPSRVSYEQFF
TRBJ1-6,.,TRBV4-3,CASSQDQTVINSPLHF
TRBJ1-2,TRBD1,TRBV10-3,CAISDPGTAYGYTF
TRBJ1-1,.,TRBV15,CATRLPGGGTEAFF
TRBJ1-3,TRBD1,TRBV5-1,CASSWTGGDSGNTIYF
TRBJ2-5,.,TRBV4-2,CASSQEFQTQYF
TRBJ2-1,.,TRBV28,CASISGGSYNEQFF
TRBJ1-3,.,TRBV2,CASRLGQLSGNTIYF
TRBJ2-2,TRBD1,TRBV11-3,CASSYSQGALTGELFF
TRBJ1-2,TRBD1,TRBV29-1,CSVEAGGGYGYTF
TRBJ2-1,.,TRBV28,CASSLWGETYNEQFF
TRBJ2-5,TRBD2,TRBV6-5,CASSLGRAGRETQYF
TRBJ2-1,.,TRBV7-2,CASSLRSGVPYNEQFF
TRBJ2-6,TRBD1,TRBV6-1,CASSEGTGGSGANVLTF
TRBJ1-2,.,TRBV11-2,CASSQDRANYGYTF
TRBJ2-5,.,TRBV7-9,CASSLWGAKQETQYF
TRBJ1-2,TRBD1,TRBV9,CASSPSGQVHSYGYTF
TRBJ2-1,TRBD2,TRBV5-6,CASSIGLAGHNEQFF
TRBJ1-2,.,TRBV19,CASSMWSGAHGYTF
TRBJ1-6,.,TRBV7-9,CASSLDQLNSPLHF
TRBJ2-2,TRBD2,TRBV28,CASSKGLAGGTFSHGELFF
TRBJ2-1,TRBD2,TRBV7-3,CASSYSGSPYNEQFF
TRBJ2-2,.,TRBV9,CASSVNQGKGPGELFF
TRBJ1-3,.,TRBV7-9,CASSLSRRALSGNTIYF
TRBJ2-7,TRBD2,TRBV30,CAWSPSGSSRGSYEQYF
TRBJ1-2,TRBD1,TRBV12-3/TRBV12-4,CASSIGTGGYTF
TRBJ1-5,.,TRBV6-6,CASSYGQTNQPQHF
TRBJ1-6,.,TRBV11-2,CASSLTAFNSPLHF
TRBJ2-2,.,TRBV12-5,CASGPGLATGELFF
TRBJ1-5,.,TRBV28,CASSFIRADQPQHF